This T cell receptor (beta chain) was retrieved from a study of CD8 T cells in ankylosing spondylitis. General study findings and limits: Disease-linked clones were CD8+ and relatively rare in peripheral blood. Some of these motif variants have turned up before, in reports on reactive arthritis synovial fluid and blood.

At least ten counts were recorded for this clonotype. What it recognizes is unknown. With molecular barcodes, quantitative 5'-RACE was used to make the TCR beta libraries. TCRdb reprocessed the 5' RACE reads via MiXCR and lists one record per CDR3 protein. The sample lists under 300,000 distinct CDR3 sequences, 8% to 9.5% occurring once. Germline loops: CDR1 DFQATT, CDR2 SNEGSKA (reference sequence). The CDR3 covers 14 residues. J was trimmed by 3 bases and V by 5 bases; bases with no gene match: 5. The TCR comes from a male donor with ankylosing spondylitis or in good health (not recorded which). This chain links TRBV20-1 with TRBJ2-3; TRBD2 aligns across 10 bases. Sequences were obtained from blood, either unsorted or a sorted T cell fraction (not recorded which). CDR3 bases: TGCAGTGCTGACCTAGCGGGAGTAACAGATACGCAGTATTTT. This codes for CSADLAGVTDTQYF.